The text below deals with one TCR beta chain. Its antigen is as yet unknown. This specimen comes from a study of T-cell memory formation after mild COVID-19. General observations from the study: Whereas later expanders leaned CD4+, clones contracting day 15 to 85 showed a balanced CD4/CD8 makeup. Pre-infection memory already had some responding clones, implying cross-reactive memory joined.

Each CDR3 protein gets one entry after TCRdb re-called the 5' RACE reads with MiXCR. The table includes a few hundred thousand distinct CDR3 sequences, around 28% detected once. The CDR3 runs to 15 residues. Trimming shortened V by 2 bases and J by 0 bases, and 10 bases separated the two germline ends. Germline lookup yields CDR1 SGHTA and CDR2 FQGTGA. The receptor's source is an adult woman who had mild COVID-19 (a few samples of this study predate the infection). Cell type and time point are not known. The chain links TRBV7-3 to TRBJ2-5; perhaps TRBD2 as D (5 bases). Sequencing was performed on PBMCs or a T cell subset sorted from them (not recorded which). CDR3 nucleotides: TGTGCCAGCAGCTTATTGCCGGGAAACCAAGAGACCCAGTACTTC. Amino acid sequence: CASSLLPGNQETQYF.